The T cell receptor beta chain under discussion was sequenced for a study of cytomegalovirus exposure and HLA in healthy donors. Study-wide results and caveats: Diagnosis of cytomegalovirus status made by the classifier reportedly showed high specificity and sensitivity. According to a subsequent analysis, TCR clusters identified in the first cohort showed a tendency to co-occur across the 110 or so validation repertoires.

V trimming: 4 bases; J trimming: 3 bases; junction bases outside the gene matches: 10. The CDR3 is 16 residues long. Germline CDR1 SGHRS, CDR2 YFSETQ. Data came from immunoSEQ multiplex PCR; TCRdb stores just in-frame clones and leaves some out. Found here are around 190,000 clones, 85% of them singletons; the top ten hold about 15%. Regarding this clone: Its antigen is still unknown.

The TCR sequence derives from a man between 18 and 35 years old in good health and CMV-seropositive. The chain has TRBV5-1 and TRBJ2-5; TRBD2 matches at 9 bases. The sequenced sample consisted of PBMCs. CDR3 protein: CASSPRLAEGEETQYF. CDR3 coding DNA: TGCGCCAGCAGCCCACGACTAGCGGAGGGGGAAGAGACCCAGTACTTC.